This T cell receptor (beta chain) was sequenced for a study of T-cell reconstitution after alpha-beta-depleted transplantation in children. Study-wide points: At the one-year point after transplant, T-cell counts and TCRbeta diversity were found to come mostly from T cells that had been newly produced. Reportedly, alpha-beta T cells present about two months post-transplant originated from several hundred expanded clones of graft origin. Surviving thymic progenitors and recipient T cells were the source of high TCRbeta diversity at day 60 in some patients.

This clonotype showed up many times. Its antigen is still unknown. V was pared by 0 bases and J by 1 base, with 6 bases between. In germline, CDR1 is SGHTA, CDR2 FQGNSA. This CDR3 contains 15 residues. Library preparation (for TCRbeta) was performed with unique molecular identifiers. TCRdb ran MiXCR on the PCR reads and lists one entry per CDR3 protein. Of hundreds of thousands of distinct CDR3 sequences listed, approximately 11% were seen once; the top ten hold 28%. This receptor was taken from a child younger than two with acute myeloid leukemia, due to receive a stem cell transplant. The sample consisted of PBMCs, taken before TCRalphabeta/CD19-depleted stem cell transplant. The V call is TRBV7-2, the J call TRBJ2-2; D gene uncertain. For the CDR3, the DNA is TGTGCCAGCAGCTTAGCGGATTGGAACACCGGGGAGCTGTTTTTT. It codes for CASSLADWNTGELFF.